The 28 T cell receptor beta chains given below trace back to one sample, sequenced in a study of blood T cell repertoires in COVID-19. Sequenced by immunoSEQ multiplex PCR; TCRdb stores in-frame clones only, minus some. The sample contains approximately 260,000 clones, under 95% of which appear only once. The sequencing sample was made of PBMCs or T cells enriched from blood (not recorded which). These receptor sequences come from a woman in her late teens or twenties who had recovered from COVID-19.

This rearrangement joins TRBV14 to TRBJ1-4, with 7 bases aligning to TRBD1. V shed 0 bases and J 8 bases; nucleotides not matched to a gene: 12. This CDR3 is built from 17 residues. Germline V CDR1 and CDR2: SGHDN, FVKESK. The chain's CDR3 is CASSQEPTDRVAEKLFF. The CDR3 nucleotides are TGTGCCAGCAGCCAAGAACCTACTGACAGGGTGGCCGAAAAACTGTTTTTT.

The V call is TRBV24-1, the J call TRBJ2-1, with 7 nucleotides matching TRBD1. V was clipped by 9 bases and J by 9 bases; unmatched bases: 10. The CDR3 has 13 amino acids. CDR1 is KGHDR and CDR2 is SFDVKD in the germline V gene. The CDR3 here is CATSAQGSGEQFF. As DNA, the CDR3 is TGTGCCACCTCGGCACAGGGGTCGGGTGAGCAGTTCTTC.

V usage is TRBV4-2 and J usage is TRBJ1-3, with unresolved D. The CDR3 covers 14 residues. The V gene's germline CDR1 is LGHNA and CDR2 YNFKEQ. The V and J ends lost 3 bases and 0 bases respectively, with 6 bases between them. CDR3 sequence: CASSHNPSGNTIYF. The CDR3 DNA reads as TGTGCCAGCAGCCATAATCCCTCTGGAAACACCATATATTTT.

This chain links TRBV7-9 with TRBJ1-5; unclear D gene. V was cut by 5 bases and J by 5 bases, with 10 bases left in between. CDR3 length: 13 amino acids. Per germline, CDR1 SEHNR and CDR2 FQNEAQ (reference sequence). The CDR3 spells CASSAPPDQPQHF. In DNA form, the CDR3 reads TGTGCCAGCAGCGCACCCCCGGATCAGCCCCAGCATTTT.

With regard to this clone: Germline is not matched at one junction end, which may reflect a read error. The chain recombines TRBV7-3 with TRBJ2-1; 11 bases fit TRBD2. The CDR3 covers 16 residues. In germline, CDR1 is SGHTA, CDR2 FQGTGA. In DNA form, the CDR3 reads TGTGCCAGCAGTTTAAGAGTAGCGGGGGGGCGAAATGAGCAGTTCTTC. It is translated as CASSLRVAGGRNEQFF.

CDR3: CASSFRDRSFYGYTF. As DNA, the CDR3 is TGTGCCAGCAGCTTTCGGGACAGGAGCTTCTATGGCTACACCTTC. The chain combines TRBV5-6 with TRBJ1-2; 8 bases fit TRBD1. The CDR3 is 15 amino acids. The V segment lost 2 bases and the J segment 4 bases; nucleotides outside the gene matches: 7. Per the germline V gene, CDR1 is SGHDT and CDR2 is YYEEEE.

In DNA form, the CDR3 reads TGTGCCAGCAGTGCCACTGGGACAGCACACACTGAAGCTTTCTTT. This gives the protein CASSATGTAHTEAFF. V is TRBV28 and J is TRBJ1-1, with 7 bases fitting TRBD1. The CDR3 has 15 amino acids. Losses at the gene ends were 5 bases for V and 3 bases for J; bases not matched to a gene: 9. CDR1 and CDR2 from the germline V gene are MDHEN and SYDVKM.

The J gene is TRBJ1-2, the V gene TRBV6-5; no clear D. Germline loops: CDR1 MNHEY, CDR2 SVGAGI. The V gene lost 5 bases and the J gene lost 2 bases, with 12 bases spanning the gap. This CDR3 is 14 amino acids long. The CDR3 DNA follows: TGTGCCAGCAGTCCCCTTCGTGAGAACTATGGCTACACCTTC. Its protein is CASSPLRENYGYTF.

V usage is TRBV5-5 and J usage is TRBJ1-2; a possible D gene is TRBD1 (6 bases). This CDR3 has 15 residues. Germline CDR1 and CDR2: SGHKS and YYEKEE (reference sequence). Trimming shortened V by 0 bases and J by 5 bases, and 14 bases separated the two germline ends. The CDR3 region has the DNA TGTGCCAGCAGCTTGGCCCCCGGACAGCCATATGGCTACACCTTC. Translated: CASSLAPGQPYGYTF. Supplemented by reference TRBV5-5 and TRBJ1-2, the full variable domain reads DAGVTQSPTHLIKTRGQQVTLRCSPISGHKSVSWYQQVLGQGPQFIFQYYEKEERGRGNFPDRFSARQFPNYSSELNVNALLLGDSALYLCASSLAPGQPYGYTFGSGTRLTVV.

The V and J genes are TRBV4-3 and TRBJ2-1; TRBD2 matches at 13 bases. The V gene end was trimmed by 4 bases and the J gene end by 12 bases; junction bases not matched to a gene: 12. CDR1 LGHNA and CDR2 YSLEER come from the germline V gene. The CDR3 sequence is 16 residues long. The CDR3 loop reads CASSLTLGLAGSRQFF. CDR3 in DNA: TGCGCCAGCAGCCTGACACTGGGACTAGCGGGGTCTCGGCAGTTCTTC.

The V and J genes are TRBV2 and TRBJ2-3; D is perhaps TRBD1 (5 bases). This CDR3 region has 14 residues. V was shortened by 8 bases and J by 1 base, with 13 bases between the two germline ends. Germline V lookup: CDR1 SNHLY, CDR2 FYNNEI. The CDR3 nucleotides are TGTGCCAGCGGGGCGAGCCGTGGCACAGATACGCAGTATTTT. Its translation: CASGASRGTDTQYF.

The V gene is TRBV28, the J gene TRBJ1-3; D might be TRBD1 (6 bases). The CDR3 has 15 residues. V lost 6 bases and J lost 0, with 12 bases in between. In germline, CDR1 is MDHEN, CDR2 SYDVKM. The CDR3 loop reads CASSQGQRSGNTIYF. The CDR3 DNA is TGTGCCAGCAGCCAAGGACAGCGCTCTGGAAACACCATATATTTT.

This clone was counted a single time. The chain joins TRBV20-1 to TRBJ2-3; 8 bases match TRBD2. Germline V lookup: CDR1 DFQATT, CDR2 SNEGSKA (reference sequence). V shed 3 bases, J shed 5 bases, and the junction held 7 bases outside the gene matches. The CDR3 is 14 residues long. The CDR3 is CSASSGRAQDTQYF. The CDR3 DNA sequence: TGCAGTGCTAGTTCCGGGAGGGCCCAAGATACGCAGTATTTT.

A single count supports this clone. The CDR3 sequence is CASSYSVSDQETQYF. The CDR3 nucleotides read TGTGCCAGCAGTTACTCGGTCAGCGACCAAGAGACCCAGTACTTC. This chain joins TRBV6-6 and TRBJ2-5; no clear D gene. Germline CDR1 is MNHNY and CDR2 is SVGAGI (reference sequence). The CDR3 loop spans 15 amino acids. Trimming removed 0 bases from V and 0 bases from J, with 8 bases in between.

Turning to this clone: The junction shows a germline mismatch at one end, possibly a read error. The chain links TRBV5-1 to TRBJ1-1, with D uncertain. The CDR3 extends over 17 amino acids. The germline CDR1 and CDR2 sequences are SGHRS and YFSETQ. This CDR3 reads CASSLGLGKGGKTEAFF. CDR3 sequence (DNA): TGCGCCAGCAGCTTGGGTTTGGGTAAGGGAGGAAAAACTGAGGCTTTCTTT.

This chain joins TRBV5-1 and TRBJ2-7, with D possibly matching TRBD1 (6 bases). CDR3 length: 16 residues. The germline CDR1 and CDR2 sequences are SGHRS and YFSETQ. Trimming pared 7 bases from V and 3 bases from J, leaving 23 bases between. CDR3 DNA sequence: TGCGCCAGCGACTACAGGGTGCTCCACCCGCTCTACGAGCAGTACTTC. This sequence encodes CASDYRVLHPLYEQYF.

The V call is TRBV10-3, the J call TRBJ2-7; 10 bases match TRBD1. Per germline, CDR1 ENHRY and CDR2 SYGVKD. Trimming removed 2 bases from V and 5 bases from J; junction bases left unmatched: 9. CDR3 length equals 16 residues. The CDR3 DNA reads TGTGCCATCAGTGAGGCCTGGACAGGGGGAAGGGACGAGCAGTACTTC. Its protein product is CAISEAWTGGRDEQYF.

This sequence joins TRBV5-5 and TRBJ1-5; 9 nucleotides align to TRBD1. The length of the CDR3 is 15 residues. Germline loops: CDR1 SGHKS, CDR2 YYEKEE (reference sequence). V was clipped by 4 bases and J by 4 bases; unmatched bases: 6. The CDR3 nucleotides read TGTGCCAGCAGCCCGGAAGGGACAGGGAATCAGCCCCAGCATTTT. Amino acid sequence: CASSPEGTGNQPQHF.

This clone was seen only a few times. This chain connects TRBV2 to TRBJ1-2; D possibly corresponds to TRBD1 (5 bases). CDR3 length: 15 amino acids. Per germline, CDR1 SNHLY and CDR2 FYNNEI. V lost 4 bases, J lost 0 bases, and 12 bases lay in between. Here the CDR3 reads CASSVDSKANYGYTF. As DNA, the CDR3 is TGTGCCAGCAGTGTAGACAGTAAAGCTAACTATGGCTACACCTTC.

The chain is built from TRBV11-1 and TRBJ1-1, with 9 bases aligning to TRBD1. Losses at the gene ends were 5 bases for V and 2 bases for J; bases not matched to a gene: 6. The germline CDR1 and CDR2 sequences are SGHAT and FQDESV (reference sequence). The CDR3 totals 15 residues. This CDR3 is CASSPRDRANTEAFF. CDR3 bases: TGTGCCAGCAGCCCTAGGGACAGGGCAAACACTGAAGCTTTCTTT. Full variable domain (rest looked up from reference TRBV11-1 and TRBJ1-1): EAEVAQSPRYKITEKSQAVAFWCDPISGHATLYWYRQILGQGPELLVQFQDESVVDDSQLPKDRFSAERLKGVDSTLKIQPAELGDSAMYLCASSPRDRANTEAFFGQGTRLTVV.

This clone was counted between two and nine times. In DNA form, the CDR3 reads TGTGCCAGCACAGGGCCATCCTACAATGAGCAGTTCTTC. This codes for CASTGPSYNEQFF. The genes are TRBV6-5 and TRBJ2-1; TRBD1 is a possible D gene (5 bases). Deletions cut 7 bases from V and 1 base from J, with 8 bases between. CDR1 is MNHEY, CDR2 SVGAGI, per germline. The CDR3 spans 13 residues.

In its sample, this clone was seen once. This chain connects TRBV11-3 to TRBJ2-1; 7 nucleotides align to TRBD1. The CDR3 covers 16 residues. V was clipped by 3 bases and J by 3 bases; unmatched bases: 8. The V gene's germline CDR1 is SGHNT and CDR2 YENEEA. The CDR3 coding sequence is TGTGCCAGCAGCTTCTTGAAGACAGGGTACTACAATGAGCAGTTCTTC. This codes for CASSFLKTGYYNEQFF.

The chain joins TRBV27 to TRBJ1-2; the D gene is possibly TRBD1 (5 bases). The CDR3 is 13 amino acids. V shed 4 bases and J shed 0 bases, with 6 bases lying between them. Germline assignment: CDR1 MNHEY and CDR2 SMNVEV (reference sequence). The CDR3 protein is CASSWGANYGYTF. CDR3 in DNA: TGTGCCAGCAGTTGGGGGGCTAACTATGGCTACACCTTC.

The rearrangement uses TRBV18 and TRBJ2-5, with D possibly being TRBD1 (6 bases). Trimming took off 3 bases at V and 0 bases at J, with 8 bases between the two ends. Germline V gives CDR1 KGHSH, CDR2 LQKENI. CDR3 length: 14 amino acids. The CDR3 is CASSPGDNQETQYF. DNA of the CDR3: TGTGCCAGCTCACCGGGGGACAACCAAGAGACCCAGTACTTC.

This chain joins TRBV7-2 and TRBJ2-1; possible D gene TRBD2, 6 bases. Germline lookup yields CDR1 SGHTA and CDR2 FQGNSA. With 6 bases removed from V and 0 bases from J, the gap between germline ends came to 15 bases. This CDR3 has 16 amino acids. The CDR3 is CASSLGLGPSYNEQFF. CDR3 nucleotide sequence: TGTGCCAGCAGTCTGGGACTGGGCCCCTCCTACAATGAGCAGTTCTTC.

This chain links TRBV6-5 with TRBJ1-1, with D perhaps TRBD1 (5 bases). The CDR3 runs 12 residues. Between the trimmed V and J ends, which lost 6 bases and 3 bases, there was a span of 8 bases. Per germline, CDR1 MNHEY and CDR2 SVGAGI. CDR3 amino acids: CASSRADTEAFF. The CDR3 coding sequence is TGTGCCAGCAGCAGGGCGGACACTGAAGCTTTCTTT.

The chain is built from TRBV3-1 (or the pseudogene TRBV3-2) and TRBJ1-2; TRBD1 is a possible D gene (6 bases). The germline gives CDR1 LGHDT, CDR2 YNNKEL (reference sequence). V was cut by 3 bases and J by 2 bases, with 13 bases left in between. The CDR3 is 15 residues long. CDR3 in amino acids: CASSHNVGQNYGYTF. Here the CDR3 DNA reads TGTGCCAGCAGCCATAATGTCGGACAGAACTATGGCTACACCTTC.

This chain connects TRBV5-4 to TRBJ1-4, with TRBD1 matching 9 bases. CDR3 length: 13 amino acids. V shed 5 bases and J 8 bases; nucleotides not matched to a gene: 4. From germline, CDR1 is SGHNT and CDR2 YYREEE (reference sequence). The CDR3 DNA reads TGTGCCAGCAGTAGGGGACAGGGCGAAAAACTGTTTTTT. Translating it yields CASSRGQGEKLFF.